Each of the 5 T cell receptor beta chains below was sequenced from the same sample in a study of cytomegalovirus exposure and HLA in healthy donors. The PCR used 60 Vbeta and 13 Jbeta primers. The table came from immunoSEQ multiplex PCR; TCRdb's copy has only in-frame clones and leaves some out. The sample consists of 90,000 to 130,000 clones, around three quarters of them appearing once. Sample: PBMCs. The receptors here all came from a woman aged 25 to 39 in good health and CMV-seronegative.

The V call is TRBV29-1, the J call TRBJ1-1, with 7 bases identical to TRBD1. The CDR3 contains 14 residues. CDR1 and CDR2 (germline): SQVTM, ANQGSEA. The V gene end was trimmed by 4 bases and the J gene end by 3 bases; junction bases not matched to a gene: 8. CDR3 residues: CSVVGRQGYTEAFF. The DNA for the CDR3 is TGCAGCGTTGTAGGGCGACAGGGCTACACTGAAGCTTTCTTT.

CDR3 in amino acids: CASSLDRVRNQPQHF. As DNA, the CDR3 is TGTGCCAGCAGCTTAGACAGGGTGCGCAATCAGCCCCAGCATTTT. The rearrangement joins TRBV7-8 to TRBJ1-5; maybe TRBD1 (6 bases). Deletions cut 1 base from V and 2 bases from J, with 9 bases between. The CDR3 spans 15 residues. Germline CDR1 is SGHVS and CDR2 is FQNEAQ. Full variable domain (remainder filled in from reference TRBV7-8 and TRBJ1-5): GAGVSQSPRYKVAKRGQDVALRCDPISGHVSLFWYQQALGQGPEFLTYFQNEAQLDKSGLPSDRFFAERPEGSVSTLKIQRTQQEDSAVYLCASSLDRVRNQPQHFGDGTRLSIL.

The V and J genes are TRBV30 and TRBJ2-3; 7 bases fit TRBD2. Germline assignment: CDR1 GTSNPN and CDR2 SVGIG (reference sequence). The CDR3 loop spans 17 amino acids. The V segment lost 5 bases and the J segment 4 bases; nucleotides outside the gene matches: 18. DNA for the CDR3: TGTGCCTGGGATCCCCCCTCACTGGGGAGGGAAGCAGATACGCAGTATTTT. The encoded protein is CAWDPPSLGREADTQYF.

This clone was observed a few times. The rearrangement links TRBV30 to TRBJ1-2, with 7 positions matching TRBD1. Germline trimming cut 4 bases from V and 9 bases from J; bases unmatched to any gene: 14. Germline CDR1 reads GTSNPN; CDR2 reads SVGIG (reference sequence). CDR3 length: 14 amino acids. CDR3 sequence reads: CAWKRQGFPQSYTF. In DNA form, the CDR3 reads TGTGCCTGGAAAAGACAGGGTTTCCCTCAGAGCTACACCTTC.

The chain links TRBV29-1 to TRBJ1-1; D not resolved. Trimming left V 3 bases short and J 0 bases short, with 5 bases between. The CDR3 is 12 residues long. Per germline, CDR1 SQVTM and CDR2 ANQGSEA. The CDR3 loop is CSVDRVNTEAFF. The DNA of the CDR3 is TGCAGCGTTGACCGGGTGAACACTGAAGCTTTCTTT.